The 4 T cell receptor beta chains below come from one sample, sequenced in a study of shared clonotypes between healthy human individuals. Repertoires were generated with immunoSEQ multiplex PCR, while TCRdb's copy carries only in-frame clones and drops some. The sample lists roughly 1.5 million clones, 95% to 99% occurring once. Sequenced input: naive CD4+ T cells sorted from blood. The subset here: CD45RA+ positively selected. These receptors came from a man aged 25-45 years in good health.

This sequence joins TRBV5-1 and TRBJ1-1, with 9 bases matching TRBD1. Germline-derived CDR1 and CDR2 are SGHRS and YFSETQ. After removal of 4 bases from V and 5 bases from J, the junction contained 9 bases not matched to a gene. This CDR3 comprises 15 residues. The CDR3 nucleotides read TGCGCCAGCAGCGGGACGGGACAGGGCAGGACTGAAGCTTTCTTT. Amino acids: CASSGTGQGRTEAFF.

The J gene is TRBJ2-3, the V gene TRBV5-4; no clear D. CDR1 SGHNT and CDR2 YYREEE come from the germline V gene (reference sequence). The CDR3 is 14 amino acids. The V and J ends lost 3 bases and 6 bases respectively, with 14 bases between them. The CDR3 here is CASSSEFLYDTQYF. The CDR3 region has the DNA TGTGCCAGCAGCTCCGAATTCTTGTATGATACGCAGTATTTT.

The chain couples TRBV6-1 to TRBJ1-5; D gene uncertain. V was pared by 2 bases and J by 7 bases, with 15 bases between. The CDR3 loop spans 15 amino acids. The V gene's germline CDR1 is MNHNS and CDR2 SASEGT. CDR3 bases: TGTGCCAGCAGTGAATCAGCGGGGTTGGTCCAGCCCCAGCATTTT. It translates to CASSESAGLVQPQHF.

The V and J genes are TRBV14 and TRBJ2-3, with D hard to call. Trimming stripped 2 bases from V and 1 base from J, with 7 bases between. The germline gives CDR1 SGHDN, CDR2 FVKESK. The CDR3 runs to 14 residues. The CDR3 coding sequence is TGTGCCAGCAGCCAACTAGACGGCACAGATACGCAGTATTTT. Its protein is CASSQLDGTDTQYF.